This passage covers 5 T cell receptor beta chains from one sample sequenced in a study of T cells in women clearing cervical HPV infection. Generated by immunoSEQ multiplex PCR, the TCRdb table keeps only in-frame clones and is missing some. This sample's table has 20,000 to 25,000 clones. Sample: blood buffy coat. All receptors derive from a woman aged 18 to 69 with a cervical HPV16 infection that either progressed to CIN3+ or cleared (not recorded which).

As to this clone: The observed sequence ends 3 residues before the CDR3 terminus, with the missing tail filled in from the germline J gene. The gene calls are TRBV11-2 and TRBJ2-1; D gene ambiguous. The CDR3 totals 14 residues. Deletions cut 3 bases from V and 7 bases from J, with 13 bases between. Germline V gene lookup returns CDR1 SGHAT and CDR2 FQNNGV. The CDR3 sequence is CASSFMSPQNEQFF. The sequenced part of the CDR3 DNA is TGTGCCAGCAGCTTTATGAGCCCTCAAAATGAG. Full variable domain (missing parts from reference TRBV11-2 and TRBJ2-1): EAGVAQSPRYKIIEKRQSVAFWCNPISGHATLYWYQQILGQGPKLLIQFQNNGVVDDSQLPKDRFSAERLKGVDSTLKIQPAKLEDSAVYLCASSFMSPQNEQFFGPGTRLTVL.

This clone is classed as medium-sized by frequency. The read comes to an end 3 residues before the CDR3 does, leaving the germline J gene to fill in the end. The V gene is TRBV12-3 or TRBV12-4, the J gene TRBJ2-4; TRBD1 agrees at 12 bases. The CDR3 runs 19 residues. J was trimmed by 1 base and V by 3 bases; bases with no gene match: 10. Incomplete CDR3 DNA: TGTGCCAGCAGTTTCCCGGGACAGGGGGCGTTTTTGGCCAAAAACATT. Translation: CASSFPGQGAFLAKNI. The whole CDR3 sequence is CASSFPGQGAFLAKNIQYF.

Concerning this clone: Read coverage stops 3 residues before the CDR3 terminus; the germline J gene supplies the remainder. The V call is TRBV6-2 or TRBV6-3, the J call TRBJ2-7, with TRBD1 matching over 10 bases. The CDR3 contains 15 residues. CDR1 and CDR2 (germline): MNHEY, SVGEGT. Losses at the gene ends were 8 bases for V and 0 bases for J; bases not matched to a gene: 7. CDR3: CASVGDRGPSYEQYF. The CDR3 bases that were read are TGTGCCAGCGTAGGGGACAGGGGACCCTCCTACGAG.

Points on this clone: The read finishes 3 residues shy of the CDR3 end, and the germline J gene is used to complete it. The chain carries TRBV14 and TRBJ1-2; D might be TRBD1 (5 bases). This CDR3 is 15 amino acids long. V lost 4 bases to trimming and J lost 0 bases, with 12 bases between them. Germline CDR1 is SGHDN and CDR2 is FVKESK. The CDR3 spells CASSPLATANYGYTF. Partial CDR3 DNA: TGTGCCAGCAGCCCACTTGCGACAGCTAACTATGGC.

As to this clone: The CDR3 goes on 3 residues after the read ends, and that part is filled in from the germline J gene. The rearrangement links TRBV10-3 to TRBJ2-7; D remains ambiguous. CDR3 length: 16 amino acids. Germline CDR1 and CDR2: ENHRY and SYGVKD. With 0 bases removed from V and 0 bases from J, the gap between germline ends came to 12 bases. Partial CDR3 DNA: TGTGCCATCAGTGAGTCAAAACTCAGGAGCTCCTACGAG. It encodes CAISESKLRSSYE. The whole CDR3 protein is CAISESKLRSSYEQYF.